This T cell receptor (beta chain) was obtained from a study of blood T cell repertoires in COVID-19. Study information: From the United States, Italy and Spain came samples of acute and convalescent COVID-19. PBMCs, B-cell-depleted T cells, or T cells provided the cDNA or gDNA that made up the material.

CDR1 is KGHSH and CDR2 is LQKENI in the germline V gene. V lost 3 bases and J lost 0, with 7 bases in between. CDR3 length: 14 amino acids. This clone was seen only a few times. Per the authors' pipeline: For nucleated cells, counts were estimated from reference gene primer amplification. Only in-frame clones appear in the TCRdb table, and some are missing; sequencing was by immunoSEQ multiplex PCR. The V and J calls and clone size come from that table; D and trimming were worked out from the DNA. The sample includes some 150,000 clones, around 80% of them seen just once. The sequence derives from a man aged 55-75 years with acute or convalescent COVID-19. This chain connects TRBV18 to TRBJ2-3; weak D call: TRBD1 (5 bases). Material for sequencing was peripheral blood. CDR3: CASSPGPSTDTQYF. The DNA of the CDR3 is TGTGCCAGCTCACCGGGGCCGAGCACAGATACGCAGTATTTT.